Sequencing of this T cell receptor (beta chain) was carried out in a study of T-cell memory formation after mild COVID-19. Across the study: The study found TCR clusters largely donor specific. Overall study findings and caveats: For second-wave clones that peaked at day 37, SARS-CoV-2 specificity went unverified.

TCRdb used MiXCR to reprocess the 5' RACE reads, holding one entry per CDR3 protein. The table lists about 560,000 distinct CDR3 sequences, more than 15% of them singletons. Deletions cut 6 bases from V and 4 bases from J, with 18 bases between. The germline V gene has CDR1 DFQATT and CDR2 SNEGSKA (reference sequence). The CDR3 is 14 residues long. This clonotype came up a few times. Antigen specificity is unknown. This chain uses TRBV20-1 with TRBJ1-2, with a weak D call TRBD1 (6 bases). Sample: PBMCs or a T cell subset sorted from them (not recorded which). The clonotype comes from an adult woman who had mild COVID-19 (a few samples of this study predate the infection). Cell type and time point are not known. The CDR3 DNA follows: TGCAGTGCATCTAAACAGGGTACAGTCTATGGCTACACCTTC. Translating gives CSASKQGTVYGYTF.